Below, 20 T cell receptor beta chains from the same sample are listed, as sequenced in a study of blood T cell repertoires in COVID-19. Generated by immunoSEQ multiplex PCR, the TCRdb table keeps only in-frame clones and is missing some. The sample consists of over 80,000 clones, 70% to 90% of them appearing once. The sample comprised peripheral blood. The origin of the receptors is a woman older than 75 with acute or convalescent COVID-19.

The V and J genes are TRBV5-6 and TRBJ2-1; D perhaps matches TRBD2 (5 bases). The CDR3 is made up of 13 amino acids. The germline gives CDR1 SGHDT, CDR2 YYEEEE. V was shortened by 0 bases and J by 9 bases, with 10 bases between the two germline ends. The CDR3 loop reads CASSLAGKGEQFF. The DNA for the CDR3 is TGTGCCAGCAGCTTGGCCGGGAAGGGTGAGCAGTTCTTC. Supplemented by reference TRBV5-6 and TRBJ2-1, the full variable domain reads DAGVTQSPTHLIKTRGQQVTLRCSPKSGHDTVSWYQQALGQGPQFIFQYYEEEERQRGNFPDRFSGHQFPNYSSELNVNALLLGDSALYLCASSLAGKGEQFFGPGTRLTVL.

The rearrangement uses TRBV7-2 and TRBJ2-7; D unresolved. Between the trimmed V and J ends, which lost 5 bases and 0 bases, there was a span of 8 bases. CDR1 SGHTA and CDR2 FQGNSA come from the germline V gene. The CDR3 is 13 amino acids. This chain's CDR3 is CASSPPSSYEQYF. The CDR3 bases are TGTGCCAGCAGCCCCCCCAGCTCCTACGAGCAGTACTTC.

The chain employs TRBV19 and TRBJ1-1, with 9 positions matching TRBD1. The CDR3 runs 14 residues. Germline loops: CDR1 LNHDA, CDR2 SQIVND (reference sequence). J was trimmed by 8 bases and V by 3 bases; bases with no gene match: 7. As DNA, the CDR3 is TGTGCCAGTAGTATGTGGGACAGGGATGTAGAAGCTTTCTTT. It yields the protein CASSMWDRDVEAFF.

V is TRBV19 and J is TRBJ1-1; TRBD1 agrees at 7 bases. CDR1 and CDR2 (germline): LNHDA, SQIVND (reference sequence). V was clipped by 7 bases and J by 3 bases; unmatched bases: 2. This CDR3 is 12 amino acids long. The CDR3, as DNA: TGTGCCAGTATCAGGGGGTACACTGAAGCTTTCTTT. Amino acids: CASIRGYTEAFF.

This chain joins TRBV30 and TRBJ1-6; D is ambiguous. Trimming left V 2 bases short and J 6 bases short, with 11 bases between. CDR1 and CDR2 from the germline V gene are GTSNPN and SVGIG (reference sequence). The CDR3 extends over 14 amino acids. The CDR3 loop reads CAWSPRRGNSPLHF. CDR3 sequence (DNA): TGTGCCTGGAGTCCTAGAAGAGGTAATTCACCCCTCCACTTT. Together with reference TRBV30 and TRBJ1-6, the CDR3 gives the full variable domain: SQTIHQWPATLVQPVGSPLSLECTVEGTSNPNLYWYRQAAGRGLQLLFYSVGIGQISSEVPQNLSASRPQDRQFILSSKKLLLSDSGFYLCAWSPRRGNSPLHFGNGTRLTVT.

DNA of the CDR3: TGTGCCAGCAGCTTCGTGGGAGGGCCGGGAAACATTCAGTACTTC. Translation gives CASSFVGGPGNIQYF. The chain couples TRBV7-2 to TRBJ2-4, with 7 bases that match TRBD2. Germline V CDR1 and CDR2: SGHTA, FQGNSA. J was trimmed by 6 bases and V by 3 bases; bases with no gene match: 8. This CDR3 spans 15 amino acids. Together with reference TRBV7-2 and TRBJ2-4, the CDR3 gives the full variable domain: GAGVSQSPSNKVTEKGKDVELRCDPISGHTALYWYRQSLGQGLEFLIYFQGNSAPDKSGLPSDRFSAERTGGSVSTLTIQRTQQEDSAVYLCASSFVGGPGNIQYFGAGTRLSVL.

This clone was observed a handful of times. The rearrangement links TRBV11-2 to TRBJ2-2; weak D call: TRBD1 (6 bases). The germline V and J ends were trimmed by 1 base and 5 bases, with 14 bases remaining between them. Germline CDR1 SGHAT, CDR2 FQNNGV. The CDR3 has 16 residues. Here the CDR3 reads CASSLVLRQVTGELFF. The CDR3 bases are TGTGCCAGCAGCTTAGTTTTACGACAGGTTACCGGGGAGCTGTTTTTT. Based on the CDR3 plus reference TRBV11-2 and TRBJ2-2, the full variable domain is EAGVAQSPRYKIIEKRQSVAFWCNPISGHATLYWYQQILGQGPKLLIQFQNNGVVDDSQLPKDRFSAERLKGVDSTLKIQPAKLEDSAVYLCASSLVLRQVTGELFFGEGSRLTVL.

The chain recombines TRBV25-1 with TRBJ2-1; 8 nucleotides align to TRBD2. The CDR3 loop spans 17 amino acids. Germline CDR1 is MGHDK and CDR2 is SYGVNS. J was trimmed by 2 bases and V by 8 bases; bases with no gene match: 14. The CDR3 sequence: CASSKTSGVPPYNEQFF. CDR3 sequence (DNA): TGTGCCAGCTCCAAAACTAGCGGAGTCCCTCCCTACAATGAGCAGTTCTTC.

This clone showed up just a few times. The chain has TRBV28 and TRBJ1-1; possible D gene TRBD1, 5 bases. Germline V lookup: CDR1 MDHEN, CDR2 SYDVKM. The CDR3 has 14 residues. Deletions cut 2 bases from V and 2 bases from J, with 9 bases between. CDR3 residues: CASSLGHENTEAFF. CDR3 nucleotide sequence: TGTGCCAGCAGTTTAGGACACGAAAACACTGAAGCTTTCTTT.

V and J are TRBV7-2 and TRBJ1-2; 8 bases align to TRBD1. The ends lost 3 bases at V and 8 bases at J; junction bases unmatched: 8. The length of the CDR3 is 14 residues. Germline lookup yields CDR1 SGHTA and CDR2 FQGNSA. Here the CDR3 DNA reads TGTGCCAGCAGCTTTACAGGGGGGGGCCCCGGCTACACCTTC. Protein product: CASSFTGGGPGYTF.

The chain employs TRBV5-8 and TRBJ2-5, with 7 positions matching TRBD2. This CDR3 region has 15 residues. V was pared by 4 bases and J by 7 bases, with 13 bases of the junction left unmatched. CDR1 and CDR2 (germline): SGHTS, YDEGEE. The CDR3 coding sequence is TGTGCCAGCAGCCCGGGGGTGTCTCGGGGGGTGACCCAGTACTTC. This encodes CASSPGVSRGVTQYF.

The V gene is TRBV3-1 (or the pseudogene TRBV3-2), the J gene TRBJ2-7; perhaps TRBD2 as D (5 bases). With 4 bases removed from V and 3 bases from J, the gap between germline ends came to 19 bases. Germline V lookup: CDR1 LGHDT, CDR2 YNNKEL (reference sequence). The CDR3 runs to 16 residues. CDR3 nucleotide sequence: TGTGCCAGCAGCCTCCTGCTAGGGCCTAGCAGCTACGAGCAGTACTTC. This translates into CASSLLLGPSSYEQYF.

The chain recombines TRBV2 with TRBJ2-3; 8 nucleotides agree with TRBD2. Per the germline V gene, CDR1 is SNHLY and CDR2 is FYNNEI. J gave up 2 bases and V 6 bases, and 4 bases lay outside the gene matches. The length of the CDR3 is 14 residues. The CDR3 loop is CASRIGLATDTQYF. CDR3 nucleotide sequence: TGTGCCAGCAGAATTGGACTAGCCACAGATACGCAGTATTTT.

The chain links TRBV5-1 to TRBJ2-7; tentatively, D is TRBD1 (6 bases). The germline gives CDR1 SGHRS, CDR2 YFSETQ. The CDR3 covers 15 residues. V lost 0 bases to trimming and J lost 4 bases, with 14 bases between them. In DNA, the CDR3 is TGCGCCAGCAGCTTGGGGGCAGGGGTCCTATACGAGCAGTACTTC. Its protein is CASSLGAGVLYEQYF.

Here the CDR3 reads CASKETGRNEKLFF. The CDR3 DNA sequence: TGTGCCAGCAAGGAGACAGGCCGAAATGAAAAACTGTTTTTT. The chain uses TRBV6-5 and TRBJ1-4; D is possibly TRBD1 (6 bases). The CDR3 extends over 14 amino acids. V was trimmed by 7 bases and J by 5 bases, leaving 14 bases between them. CDR1 MNHEY and CDR2 SVGAGI come from the germline V gene.

This clone was found a few times. The gene calls are TRBV7-2 and TRBJ2-3, with 12 bases lining up with TRBD2. Trimming took 5 bases from V and 6 from J; bases not matched to a gene: 12. This CDR3 comprises 17 residues. Germline CDR1 reads SGHTA; CDR2 reads FQGNSA. CDR3 loop: CASSKGLAGRRMDTQYF. CDR3 coding DNA: TGTGCCAGCAGCAAAGGACTAGCGGGACGCAGAATGGATACGCAGTATTTT.

This chain links TRBV5-4 with TRBJ2-7; D is ambiguous. V was trimmed by 3 bases and J by 2 bases, leaving 9 bases between them. The CDR3 consists of 13 residues. Germline lookup yields CDR1 SGHNT and CDR2 YYREEE (reference sequence). This CDR3 reads CASSYNPTYEQYF. The CDR3 nucleotides are TGTGCCAGCAGCTACAACCCAACCTACGAGCAGTACTTC.

V usage is TRBV10-3 and J usage is TRBJ2-7; possible D gene TRBD1, 5 bases. Germline CDR1 ENHRY, CDR2 SYGVKD. This CDR3 contains 13 residues. Trimming removed 2 bases from V and 7 bases from J, with 12 bases in between. CDR3 in DNA: TGTGCCATCAGTGAGGGCCAGGGTTTGGAGCAGTACTTC. It encodes CAISEGQGLEQYF.

The chain recombines TRBV10-3 with TRBJ1-2, with 9 bases fitting TRBD1. The germline CDR1 and CDR2 sequences are ENHRY and SYGVKD. The V gene end was trimmed by 6 bases and the J gene end by 6 bases; junction bases not matched to a gene: 5. CDR3 size: 13 residues. The CDR3 coding sequence is TGTGCCATCAGGCGACAGGGGGATAATGGCTACACCTTC. The encoded protein is CAIRRQGDNGYTF.

The chain is built from TRBV7-2 and TRBJ1-1, with a tentative D call TRBD1 (5 bases). The V end lost 6 bases, the J end lost 0 bases, and 14 bases lay between the germline ends. The V gene's germline CDR1 is SGHTA and CDR2 FQGNSA. The length of the CDR3 is 15 residues. CDR3 protein: CASSLSGLMNTEAFF. The DNA of the CDR3 is TGTGCCAGCAGTCTTTCAGGGCTGATGAACACTGAAGCTTTCTTT.